What follows are 16 T cell receptor beta chains derived from one specimen sequenced in a study of tumor-infiltrating lymphocytes in localized non-small cell lung cancer. TCRdb keeps only in-frame clones here, not all; method: immunoSEQ multiplex PCR. The data contain approximately 10,000 clones, over 70% of them singletons. Source material: uninvolved lung tissue not adjacent to the tumor. The receptors here all came from a human donor with non-small cell lung cancer.

The rearrangement joins TRBV19 to TRBJ2-2; a possible D gene is TRBD1 (5 bases). Trimming stripped 8 bases from V and 3 bases from J, with 16 bases between. The CDR3 totals 15 residues. Germline CDR1 reads LNHDA; CDR2 reads SQIVND (reference sequence). The chain's CDR3 is CASFQSGRDTGELFF. The DNA of the CDR3 is TGTGCCAGTTTCCAGTCGGGCAGGGACACCGGGGAGCTGTTTTTT.

The rearrangement links TRBV5-8 to TRBJ2-1; D is unresolved. Deletions cut 2 bases from V and 5 bases from J, with 8 bases between. Germline-derived CDR1 and CDR2 are SGHTS and YDEGEE. The CDR3 sequence is 13 residues long. CDR3 residues: CASSFGTNNEQFF. The CDR3 DNA sequence: TGTGCCAGCAGCTTCGGCACCAACAATGAGCAGTTCTTC.

The rearrangement links TRBV6-1 to TRBJ1-4; 9 nucleotides match TRBD1. V shed 10 bases, J shed 2 bases, and the junction held 5 bases outside the gene matches. CDR1 and CDR2 from the germline V gene are MNHNS and SASEGT. The CDR3 totals 14 residues. Here the CDR3 DNA reads TGTGCCACCGACAGGGGGGTCACTAATGAAAAACTGTTTTTT. Protein: CATDRGVTNEKLFF.

V usage is TRBV27 and J usage is TRBJ2-7; 8 bases are shared with TRBD1. There are 15 residues in the CDR3. The junction had 5 bases not matched to a gene; V was cut back by 2 bases and J by 2 bases. CDR1 and CDR2 (germline): MNHEY, SMNVEV (reference sequence). The DNA for the CDR3 is TGTGCCAGCAGTTTAGGGACAGGAAGTCCCTACGAGCAGTACTTC. Its protein product is CASSLGTGSPYEQYF.

This chain uses TRBV2 with TRBJ2-5; possibly TRBD2 for D (6 bases). The CDR3 is made up of 10 amino acids. Trimming shortened V by 9 bases and J by 5 bases, and 7 bases separated the two germline ends. The germline gives CDR1 SNHLY, CDR2 FYNNEI. CDR3 in amino acids: CARGGETQYF. Written as DNA, the CDR3 is TGTGCCAGAGGAGGGGAGACCCAGTACTTC.

This chain joins TRBV5-1 and TRBJ1-5; weak D call: TRBD1 (5 bases). The CDR3 runs to 15 residues. The V end was cut by 1 base, the J end by 0 bases, with 8 bases between. The germline V gene has CDR1 SGHRS and CDR2 YFSETQ. CDR3 sequence reads: CASSLNGGSNQPQHF. CDR3 coding DNA: TGCGCCAGCAGCTTGAACGGGGGTAGCAATCAGCCCCAGCATTTT.

The gene calls are TRBV10-2 and TRBJ2-3; 12 bases are a match to TRBD1. CDR1 is WSHSY and CDR2 is SAAADI in the germline V gene. The CDR3 is 16 amino acids. The J segment lost 0 bases and the V segment lost 6 bases, leaving 4 bases of the junction unmatched. CDR3 nucleotide sequence: TGCGCCAGCAGAGTGGGACAGGGGGCAAGCACAGATACGCAGTATTTT. This translates into CASRVGQGASTDTQYF.

The chain carries TRBV29-1 and TRBJ1-1; TRBD1 is a possible D gene (5 bases). The CDR3 loop spans 14 amino acids. V was pared by 4 bases and J by 3 bases, with 15 bases between. Germline CDR1 and CDR2: SQVTM and ANQGSEA. The CDR3: CSVGGQSGYTEAFF. The DNA for the CDR3 is TGCAGCGTTGGAGGACAATCGGGATACACTGAAGCTTTCTTT.

The chain uses TRBV6-1 and TRBJ1-1, with TRBD1 matching over 8 bases. CDR1 is MNHNS, CDR2 SASEGT, per germline. The CDR3 consists of 16 residues. V was clipped by 4 bases and J by 0 bases; unmatched bases: 7. CDR3 protein: CASSVDREKMNTEAFF. The CDR3 bases are TGTGCCAGCAGTGTGGACAGGGAGAAGATGAACACTGAAGCTTTCTTT.

This chain connects TRBV5-1 to TRBJ2-2, with 9 bases lining up with TRBD2. Germline lookup yields CDR1 SGHRS and CDR2 YFSETQ. The V segment lost 4 bases and the J segment 5 bases; nucleotides outside the gene matches: 3. The CDR3 consists of 14 residues. The CDR3 DNA sequence: TGCGCCAGCAGCGCGGCGGGAGGGACCGGGGAGCTGTTTTTT. Translating it yields CASSAAGGTGELFF.

This chain links TRBV9 with TRBJ2-3, with a possible D match to TRBD2 (5 bases). This CDR3 has 14 amino acids. Germline CDR1 is SGDLS and CDR2 is YYNGEE. V dropped 4 bases and J dropped 4 bases, with 13 bases sitting between them. The CDR3 protein is CASSPTPGADTQYF. The CDR3 bases are TGTGCCAGCAGCCCCACACCCGGGGCAGATACGCAGTATTTT.

The chain links TRBV27 to TRBJ2-7; 8 bases map to TRBD2. The V gene's germline CDR1 is MNHEY and CDR2 SMNVEV (reference sequence). The CDR3 covers 15 residues. V gave up 2 bases and J gave up 0 bases; unmatched junction bases: 3. CDR3 nucleotide sequence: TGTGCCAGCAGTTTACGGGGGGGGAGCTCCTACGAGCAGTACTTC. Encoded protein: CASSLRGGSSYEQYF.

This chain joins TRBV7-2 and TRBJ2-1; D unclear. The CDR3 has 14 residues. The germline V and J ends were trimmed by 5 bases and 4 bases, with 12 bases remaining between them. Germline lookup yields CDR1 SGHTA and CDR2 FQGNSA. This CDR3 is CASSLLDLYNEQFF. In DNA form, the CDR3 reads TGTGCCAGCAGCCTATTAGACTTGTACAATGAGCAGTTCTTC.

The V and J genes are TRBV5-1 and TRBJ1-2; 7 bases are a match to TRBD1. The length of the CDR3 is 14 residues. Germline trimming cut 2 bases from V and 4 bases from J; bases unmatched to any gene: 5. Germline CDR1 SGHRS, CDR2 YFSETQ. The CDR3 sequence: CASSFAGGSYGYTF. The CDR3 DNA sequence: TGCGCCAGCAGCTTTGCAGGGGGAAGCTATGGCTACACCTTC.

V usage is TRBV19 and J usage is TRBJ2-7; TRBD2 is a possible D gene (6 bases). Germline CDR1 and CDR2: LNHDA and SQIVND (reference sequence). The germline V and J ends were trimmed by 5 bases and 3 bases, with 20 bases remaining between them. CDR3 length: 16 amino acids. The CDR3 region is CASSSRPGAAGYEQYF. CDR3 nucleotides: TGTGCCAGTAGTTCCCGCCCGGGAGCGGCAGGCTACGAGCAGTACTTC.

The rearrangement joins TRBV11-2 to TRBJ2-7; D is perhaps TRBD1 or TRBD2 (7 bases each). CDR1 and CDR2 (germline): SGHAT, FQNNGV. Trimming removed 9 bases at V and 10 bases at J, with 19 bases between. This CDR3 spans 12 amino acids. The DNA for the CDR3 is TGTGCCAGTAGTTCAGGGGGGGGGCCTCAGTACTTC. It is translated as CASSSGGGPQYF.